This T cell receptor beta chain comes out of a study of regulatory T cells in long-lasting Graves disease. Construction of TCR beta libraries relied on iRepertoire HTBI primers and on Arm-PCR targeting CDR3 regions. TCRdb processed the multiplex PCR reads anew with MiXCR; each CDR3 protein has one entry. The sample includes around 460,000 distinct CDR3 sequences, approximately 14% seen only once; the top ten take over 15%. The time point was: newly diagnosed GD, antithyroid drugs for less than 3 months. Isolated PBMC RNA provided the starting material for the TCR library. V lost 0 bases, J lost 3 bases, and 2 bases stayed unmatched. From germline, CDR1 is SGDLS and CDR2 YYNGEE. This CDR3 region has 14 residues. The same data also contributed to another study, on T cells in Graves' hyperthyroidism and ophthalmopathy. As that report states: Patients were excluded because of uncontrolled infection, other autoimmune disease, pregnancy or lactation.

This specimen consisted of peripheral blood mononuclear cells (PBMCs), obtained at new diagnosis, from a patient treated with antithyroid drugs. This clonotype originated in a woman aged 45-65 years with Graves disease. The V gene is TRBV9, the J gene TRBJ2-7, with TRBD1 matching 8 bases. As DNA, the CDR3 is TGTGCCAGCAGCGTAGGACAGGGGAACTACGAGCAGTACTTC. Its protein is CASSVGQGNYEQYF.